The T cell receptor (beta chain) under discussion was sequenced for a study of CD8 T cells in Susac syndrome. TCR beta from blood CD8+ and CD4+ T cells was sequenced. Purification of the CD8+ and CD4+ T cells relied on negative isolation, and TEMRA cells underwent FACS enrichment. Germline V CDR1 and CDR2: MNHEY, SMNVEV (reference sequence). The CDR3 is 15 residues long. V lost 0 bases and J lost 7, with 12 bases in between. Random hexamers primed reverse transcription of 0.5 to 1 ug RNA. With immunoSEQ multiplex PCR, TCR beta CDR3 was amplified across 54 Vbeta and 13 Jbeta. TCRdb reprocessed the immunoSEQ multiplex PCR reads with MiXCR, giving one entry per CDR3 protein. The table lists about 120,000 distinct CDR3 sequences, roughly 94% of them singletons. This clonotype has a single count.

The sequence was obtained from a human donor with multiple sclerosis. The rearrangement links TRBV27 to TRBJ1-4; D not certain. The sequenced material came from CD4+ T cells from PBMCs. CDR3 region: CASSLSAGAGEKLFF. Here the CDR3 DNA reads TGTGCCAGCAGTTTATCAGCGGGAGCTGGTGAAAAACTGTTTTTT. The full variable domain, its missing parts supplied by reference TRBV27 and TRBJ1-4, is EAQVTQNPRYLITVTGKKLTVTCSQNMNHEYMSWYRQDPGLGLRQIYYSMNVEVTDKGDVPEGYKVSRKEKRNFPLILESPSPNQTSLYFCASSLSAGAGEKLFFGSGTQLSVL.